These 29 T cell receptor beta chains came from one sample sequenced in a study of graft-versus-host responses after intestinal transplantation. Sequenced by immunoSEQ multiplex PCR; TCRdb stores in-frame clones only, minus some. The table records approximately 78,000 clones, around 87% of them present only once. These receptors have no identified antigens. The material sequenced was unstimulated CD8+ T cells sorted from spleen or lymph node cells, taken before transplant. The receptors shown here come from a human donor who was the organ donor for an intestinal transplant.

The V gene is TRBV6-5, the J gene TRBJ1-2; a weak D match, TRBD1 (5 bases). Germline V gene lookup returns CDR1 MNHEY and CDR2 SVGAGI. Trimming cost V 0 bases and J 8 bases, with 10 bases left between them. CDR3 length: 13 residues. CDR3: CASSYSTWGGYTF. The CDR3 nucleotides read TGTGCCAGCAGTTACTCAACATGGGGCGGCTACACCTTC.

The genes are TRBV4-1 and TRBJ1-5, with a weak D call TRBD1 (5 bases). V was clipped by 0 bases and J by 12 bases, with 15 bases between them. Germline values: CDR1 MGHRA, CDR2 YSYEKL. The CDR3 has 14 amino acids. This chain's CDR3 is CASSQDLGARLQHF. The CDR3 DNA follows: TGCGCCAGCAGCCAAGATCTTGGGGCTCGCCTCCAGCATTTT.

A single count supports this clone. V usage is TRBV30 and J usage is TRBJ2-7; 8 bases line up with TRBD1. The V gene end was trimmed by 0 bases and the J gene end by 1 base; junction bases not matched to a gene: 8. The CDR3 consists of 16 residues. Germline values: CDR1 GTSNPN, CDR2 SVGIG (reference sequence). CDR3 nucleotides: TGTGCCTGGAGTGTAACCCCGAGGACAGGGTCCTACGAGCAGTACTTC. This encodes CAWSVTPRTGSYEQYF.

The chain joins TRBV29-1 to TRBJ2-7; 7 bases are shared with TRBD1. V shed 6 bases, J shed 6 bases, and the junction held 14 bases outside the gene matches. The CDR3 spans 14 residues. Germline-derived CDR1 and CDR2 are SQVTM and ANQGSEA. DNA for the CDR3: TGCAGCGTCGCTACACAGGGGCCGGGTGGCGAGCAGTACTTC. This translates into CSVATQGPGGEQYF.

The chain combines TRBV5-1 with TRBJ2-5; weak D call: TRBD2 (5 bases). The germline gives CDR1 SGHRS, CDR2 YFSETQ. The CDR3 has 15 residues. V shed 0 bases and J shed 5 bases, with 14 bases lying between them. CDR3 DNA sequence: TGCGCCAGCAGCTTGGGACGGGGTTCGAGGGAGACCCAGTACTTC. Protein: CASSLGRGSRETQYF.

The V and J genes are TRBV6-4 and TRBJ2-1; 12 bases map to TRBD2. Germline CDR1 and CDR2: MRHNA and SNTAGT. With V trimmed by 6 bases and J by 9 bases, 6 bases remained unmatched. This CDR3 is 14 amino acids long. DNA of the CDR3: TGTGCCAGCAGCTCTAGCGGGGGGGCCGCTGAGCAGTTCTTC. Translation gives CASSSSGGAAEQFF.

This sequence joins TRBV28 and TRBJ2-5; 7 bases fit TRBD2. The CDR3 has 15 residues. CDR1 and CDR2 (germline): MDHEN, SYDVKM. V lost 8 bases and J lost 4; bases outside the gene matches: 13. This CDR3 reads CASGTSDRRGETQYF. The CDR3 bases are TGTGCCAGCGGAACTAGCGACCGTAGGGGAGAGACCCAGTACTTC.

This clone was seen a single time. The chain recombines TRBV29-1 with TRBJ1-1, with D perhaps matching TRBD1 (6 bases). The CDR3 totals 12 residues. V was cut by 3 bases and J by 5 bases, with 10 bases left in between. CDR1 and CDR2 from the germline V gene are SQVTM and ANQGSEA. In DNA, the CDR3 is TGCAGCGTTGAGGGGGGCAGGACTGAAGCTTTCTTT. This translates into CSVEGGRTEAFF.

V and J are TRBV27 and TRBJ1-5; TRBD1 might be the D (5 bases). The germline V gene encodes CDR1 MNHEY and CDR2 SMNVEV (reference sequence). The germline V and J ends were trimmed by 6 bases and 2 bases, with 14 bases remaining between them. The CDR3 extends over 15 amino acids. The chain's CDR3 is CASRQGFEGNQPQHF. CDR3 bases: TGTGCCAGCAGGCAGGGTTTTGAAGGCAATCAGCCCCAGCATTTT.

V usage is TRBV19 and J usage is TRBJ1-1; a possible D gene is TRBD1 (5 bases). V was pared by 5 bases and J by 1 base, with 14 bases between. CDR3 length: 15 amino acids. CDR1 and CDR2 (germline): LNHDA, SQIVND (reference sequence). CDR3 coding DNA: TGTGCCAGTAGTGTCGGGGACGTCGGGAACACTGAAGCTTTCTTT. Residues: CASSVGDVGNTEAFF.

This clone was seen just once. The chain combines TRBV5-1 with TRBJ1-2, with D possibly matching TRBD1 (6 bases). This CDR3 is 14 amino acids long. The germline V and J ends were trimmed by 6 bases and 7 bases, with 19 bases remaining between them. Germline V gene lookup returns CDR1 SGHRS and CDR2 YFSETQ. This CDR3 reads CASMEALGGSGYTF. CDR3 nucleotide sequence: TGCGCCAGCATGGAGGCACTAGGGGGTAGTGGCTACACCTTC. Full variable domain (outside the CDR3, taken from reference TRBV5-1 and TRBJ1-2): KAGVTQTPRYLIKTRGQQVTLSCSPISGHRSVSWYQQTPGQGLQFLFEYFSETQRNKGNFPGRFSGRQFSNSRSEMNVSTLELGDSALYLCASMEALGGSGYTFGSGTRLTVV.

The chain combines TRBV7-2 with TRBJ2-7; TRBD1 matches 9 bases. Germline V gene sequence: CDR1 SGHTA, CDR2 FQGNSA. CDR3 length: 16 residues. V trimming: 5 bases; J trimming: 1 base; junction bases outside the gene matches: 9. CDR3 nucleotides: TGTGCCAGCAGCCTGTGGGACAGGGACCCTTCCTACGAGCAGTACTTC. Protein sequence: CASSLWDRDPSYEQYF. The variable domain in full, with the rest retrieved from reference TRBV7-2 and TRBJ2-7, is GAGVSQSPSNKVTEKGKDVELRCDPISGHTALYWYRQSLGQGLEFLIYFQGNSAPDKSGLPSDRFSAERTGGSVSTLTIQRTQQEDSAVYLCASSLWDRDPSYEQYFGPGTRLTVT.

CDR3: CASSQMDSYEQYF. CDR3 DNA: TGTGCCAGCAGCCAGATGGATTCTTACGAGCAGTACTTC. This chain connects TRBV11-3 to TRBJ2-7; D is ambiguous. V lost 5 bases and J lost 4, with 12 bases in between. This CDR3 region has 13 residues. Germline loops: CDR1 SGHNT, CDR2 YENEEA.

The V and J genes are TRBV2 and TRBJ1-1; 7 bases fit TRBD1. The CDR3 is 16 amino acids. Germline CDR1 SNHLY, CDR2 FYNNEI. Trimming at V came to 3 bases and at J to 4 bases, leaving 11 bases not matched to a gene. CDR3 sequence: CASSDFQGVSATEAFF. CDR3 in DNA: TGTGCCAGCAGTGACTTCCAGGGGGTGTCCGCCACTGAAGCTTTCTTT. Filled out from reference TRBV2 and TRBJ1-1, the complete variable domain reads EPEVTQTPSHQVTQMGQEVILRCVPISNHLYFYWYRQILGQKVEFLVSFYNNEISEKSEIFDDQFSVERPDGSNFTLKIRSTKLEDSAMYFCASSDFQGVSATEAFFGQGTRLTVV.

The chain couples TRBV15 to TRBJ2-5, with D perhaps matching TRBD2 (6 bases). The germline V gene encodes CDR1 LNHNV and CDR2 YYDKDF (reference sequence). This CDR3 is built from 15 residues. V was clipped by 0 bases and J by 5 bases, with 13 bases between them. For the CDR3, the DNA is TGTGCCACCAGCAGAGATTTAGGGGACTCGGAGACCCAGTACTTC. Its translation is CATSRDLGDSETQYF.

V usage is TRBV6-4 and J usage is TRBJ1-1; D unresolved. V lost 2 bases, J lost 4 bases, and 8 bases lay in between. Germline CDR1 is MRHNA and CDR2 is SNTAGT. The CDR3 has 13 amino acids. Here the CDR3 reads CASSDLIGTEAFF. The CDR3 region has the DNA TGTGCCAGCAGTGACCTGATCGGCACTGAAGCTTTCTTT.

V usage is TRBV23-1 and J usage is TRBJ2-7, with 7 bases identical to TRBD1. TRBV23-1 is labeled an ORF, and its function is uncertain. The CDR3 has 17 amino acids. After removal of 3 bases from V and 1 base from J, the junction contained 12 bases not matched to a gene. The CDR3 reads CASSHVVVGTASYEQYF. DNA of the CDR3: TGCGCCAGCAGTCATGTCGTTGTGGGGACAGCATCCTACGAGCAGTACTTC.

This chain connects TRBV7-9 to TRBJ1-1; no firm D call. Germline V gene sequence: CDR1 SEHNR, CDR2 FQNEAQ (reference sequence). Between the trimmed V and J ends, which lost 1 base and 8 bases, there was a span of 5 bases. This CDR3 has 11 residues. The CDR3 sequence is CASSLDQEAFF. The CDR3 DNA follows: TGTGCCAGCAGCTTAGACCAAGAAGCTTTCTTT.

This clone came up once. J is TRBJ1-1 and V is TRBV4-2, with unresolved D. Trimming cost V 0 bases and J 1 base, with 12 bases left between them. There are 16 residues in the CDR3. Germline CDR1 is LGHNA and CDR2 is YNFKEQ. The CDR3 sequence: CASSQESGLGNTEAFF. In DNA form, the CDR3 reads TGTGCCAGCAGCCAAGAATCAGGTCTTGGGAACACTGAAGCTTTCTTT.

The chain employs TRBV7-9 and TRBJ1-1; D is unresolved. Germline V lookup: CDR1 SEHNR, CDR2 FQNEAQ (reference sequence). This CDR3 has 14 residues. Trimming took 2 bases from V and 1 from J, leaving 8 bases between them. CDR3 amino acids: CASSLNSANTEAFF. The DNA for the CDR3 is TGTGCCAGCAGCTTAAATTCGGCGAACACTGAAGCTTTCTTT.

V and J are TRBV5-1 and TRBJ1-2, with a possible D match to TRBD1 (6 bases). Trimming removed 1 base from V and 6 bases from J, with 10 bases in between. The CDR3 extends over 13 amino acids. Germline CDR1 and CDR2: SGHRS and YFSETQ. In DNA, the CDR3 is TGCGCCAGCAGCTTGTCGGCAGGGGATGGCTACACCTTC. Translating it yields CASSLSAGDGYTF.

As to this clone: An end of the junction does not agree with germline; a read error may underlie this. The chain joins TRBV7-8 to TRBJ1-2, with D uncertain. Per the germline V gene, CDR1 is SGHVS and CDR2 is FQNEAQ. This CDR3 is 9 amino acids long. The CDR3: CASGDTPFF. The CDR3 nucleotides are TGTGCCAGCGGTGACACTCCGTTCTTC.

This clone has more than one count but fewer than ten. The chain uses TRBV19 and TRBJ1-1; D ambiguous. Per the germline V gene, CDR1 is LNHDA and CDR2 is SQIVND (reference sequence). The CDR3 has 15 amino acids. V was cut by 5 bases and J by 0 bases, with 13 bases left in between. CDR3 in DNA: TGTGCCAGTAGTCACGAATTCCAGTTGAACACTGAAGCTTTCTTT. Translation: CASSHEFQLNTEAFF.

In DNA, the CDR3 is TGCAGCGTTGAAGAAATTCGATCTGGGGCAGGGTTTGTCCAAGAGACCCAGTACTTC. Translated: CSVEEIRSGAGFVQETQYF. The rearrangement links TRBV29-1 to TRBJ2-5, with D possibly matching TRBD1 (5 bases). V was clipped by 0 bases and J by 1 base, with 24 bases between them. This CDR3 contains 19 residues. Germline V gene sequence: CDR1 SQVTM, CDR2 ANQGSEA.

The V call is TRBV30, the J call TRBJ2-2; no reliable D call. The V gene's germline CDR1 is GTSNPN and CDR2 SVGIG (reference sequence). V shed 2 bases and J shed 8 bases, with 21 bases lying between them. The CDR3 runs 16 residues. The CDR3 is CAWSKWQAGNIGELFF. The CDR3 DNA reads as TGTGCCTGGAGTAAATGGCAGGCTGGAAACATAGGGGAGCTGTTTTTT.

This chain joins TRBV6-6 and TRBJ2-1; D is ambiguous. The CDR3 contains 12 residues. The V gene's germline CDR1 is MNHNY and CDR2 SVGAGI (reference sequence). The V and J ends lost 2 bases and 12 bases respectively, with 11 bases between them. The CDR3 is CASSYGEAGQFF. The CDR3 nucleotides read TGTGCCAGCAGTTACGGTGAAGCAGGGCAGTTCTTC.

The chain combines TRBV5-4 with TRBJ2-7, with D unresolved. CDR3 length: 17 residues. The V and J ends lost 0 bases and 6 bases respectively, with 22 bases between them. Germline-derived CDR1 and CDR2 are SGHNT and YYREEE (reference sequence). In DNA form, the CDR3 reads TGTGCCAGCAGCTTGGCGTTTGCGGCTCAAGGGATCTCCGAGCAGTACTTC. This translates into CASSLAFAAQGISEQYF. Based on the CDR3 plus reference TRBV5-4 and TRBJ2-7, the full variable domain is ETGVTQSPTHLIKTRGQQVTLRCSSQSGHNTVSWYQQALGQGPQFIFQYYREEENGRGNFPPRFSGLQFPNYSSELNVNALELDDSALYLCASSLAFAAQGISEQYFGPGTRLTVT.

The chain couples TRBV4-2 to TRBJ1-2; D might be TRBD1 (5 bases). This CDR3 comprises 14 residues. CDR1 LGHNA and CDR2 YNFKEQ come from the germline V gene. With 0 bases removed from V and 3 bases from J, the gap between germline ends came to 8 bases. CDR3 coding DNA: TGTGCCAGCAGCCAAGAAGGCAGGGACTATGGCTACACCTTC. Amino acids: CASSQEGRDYGYTF.

This rearrangement joins TRBV2 to TRBJ2-2; no definite D call. Germline CDR1 reads SNHLY; CDR2 reads FYNNEI. V was shortened by 8 bases and J by 1 base, with 11 bases between the two germline ends. CDR3 size: 14 residues. The CDR3 DNA reads TGTGCCAGCTTCACAAGACAGAACACCGGGGAGCTGTTTTTT. Translation gives CASFTRQNTGELFF. Full variable domain (missing parts from reference TRBV2 and TRBJ2-2): EPEVTQTPSHQVTQMGQEVILRCVPISNHLYFYWYRQILGQKVEFLVSFYNNEISEKSEIFDDQFSVERPDGSNFTLKIRSTKLEDSAMYFCASFTRQNTGELFFGEGSRLTVL.